This is a list of T cell receptor beta chains from one sample in a study of T-cell reconstitution after alpha-beta-depleted transplantation in children. TCRdb independently ran MiXCR on the PCR reads; one entry per CDR3 protein. The table lists some 590,000 distinct CDR3 sequences, over 9.5% of them singletons. The sample in question was PBMCs from the stem cell graft donor, obtained from the stem cell graft. All receptors derive from a human donor who donated a stem cell graft to a child with acute myeloid leukemia. CDR3s include the opening cysteine and the closing phenylalanine or tryptophan. D genes are given only for firm matches. Not every row has a clone size; where given, it reads once, few, many or a size class.

v_gene	len	j_gene	d_gene	abundance	CDR3aa	CDR3nt
TRBV3-1	18	TRBJ2-5	TRBD2	many	CASSRFGLAGERRETQYF	TGTGCCAGCAGCCGGTTCGGACTAGCGGGAGAACGGAGAGAGACCCAGTACTTC
TRBV6-5	15	TRBJ1-2	.	.	CASSHDARPDYGYTF	TGTGCCAGCAGTCACGACGCACGGCCGGACTATGGCTACACCTTC
TRBV28	13	TRBJ2-3	.	.	CASRLTFTDTQYF	TGTGCCAGCAGGCTGACCTTCACAGATACGCAGTATTTT
TRBV7-2	15	TRBJ2-7	.	.	CASSSTGAQGDEQYF	TGTGCCAGCAGCTCTACGGGAGCTCAAGGCGACGAGCAGTACTTC
TRBV7-3	13	TRBJ1-1	.	few	CASSVDRNTEAFF	TGTGCCAGCAGCGTCGACAGGAACACTGAAGCTTTCTTT
TRBV20-1	14	TRBJ2-7	TRBD2	few	CSARVPSGSYEQYF	TGCAGTGCTAGAGTTCCTAGCGGCTCCTACGAGCAGTACTTC
TRBV6-2/TRBV6-3	16	TRBJ2-2	.	few	CASSYQRAQSTGELFF	TGTGCCAGCAGTTACCAGCGGGCCCAGAGCACCGGGGAGCTGTTTTTT
TRBV7-2	17	TRBJ2-1	TRBD2	many	CASSPRTSGSSYNEQFF	TGTGCCAGCAGTCCCCGTACTAGCGGGAGCTCCTACAATGAGCAGTTCTTC
TRBV19	14	TRBJ1-5	.	few	CASSEQVVDQPQHF	TGTGCCAGTAGTGAGCAGGTGGTTGATCAGCCCCAGCATTTT
TRBV27	15	TRBJ2-6	.	.	CASSRGVAGANVLTF	TGTGCCAGCAGCCGAGGGGTAGCTGGGGCCAACGTCCTGACTTTC
TRBV11-1	14	TRBJ2-3	.	.	CASSLETGTDTQYF	TGTGCCAGCAGCTTAGAGACGGGTACAGATACGCAGTATTTT
TRBV4-3	18	TRBJ2-1	.	many	CASSQDIWAGNPYNEQFF	TGCGCCAGCAGCCAAGATATTTGGGCGGGGAATCCCTACAATGAGCAGTTCTTC
TRBV6-2/TRBV6-3	16	TRBJ2-4	.	many	CASREGDILAKNIQYF	TGTGCCAGCAGGGAGGGGGACATCTTAGCCAAAAACATTCAGTACTTC
TRBV14	14	TRBJ2-1	.	.	CASSQVRGANEQFF	TGTGCCAGCAGCCAAGTTAGGGGGGCTAATGAGCAGTTCTTC
TRBV12-3/TRBV12-4	13	TRBJ2-2	.	.	CASSLIQTGELFF	TGTGCCAGCAGTTTAATACAGACCGGGGAGCTGTTTTTT
TRBV29-1	13	TRBJ1-3	TRBD1	.	CSVGRGPGNTIYF	TGCAGCGTTGGCAGGGGGCCGGGAAACACCATATATTTT
TRBV28	17	TRBJ2-5	.	.	CASSSPGWDPLRETQYF	TGTGCCAGCAGTTCCCCGGGATGGGATCCGTTACGGGAGACCCAGTACTTC
TRBV6-5	16	TRBJ2-1	TRBD2	many	CASSSGRLAGYNEQFF	TGTGCCAGCAGTTCGGGCCGACTAGCGGGTTACAATGAGCAGTTCTTC
TRBV20-1	16	TRBJ2-1	TRBD2	many	CSAGGVRGSRDDEQFF	TGCAGTGCTGGGGGGGTTCGCGGGAGTCGAGATGATGAGCAGTTCTTC
TRBV10-3	12	TRBJ2-3	.	few	CAISTSPTAQYF	TGTGCCATCAGTACTAGCCCTACAGCGCAGTATTTT
TRBV5-1	16	TRBJ2-3	TRBD2	few	CASSLPSGTSTDTQYF	TGCGCCAGCAGCCTCCCTAGCGGGACTAGCACAGATACGCAGTATTTT
TRBV6-1	14	TRBJ1-2	TRBD1	.	CASSPDRVSCGHTF	TGTGCCAGCAGCCCGGACAGGGTGTCTTGTGGCCACACCTTC
TRBV15	14	TRBJ2-1	.	.	CATSRELLNNEQFF	TGTGCCACCAGCAGAGAGCTCCTCAACAATGAGCAGTTCTTC
TRBV29-1	12	TRBJ2-7	.	many	CSVERGGYEQYF	TGCAGCGTTGAAAGGGGGGGCTACGAGCAGTACTTC
TRBV27	17	TRBJ2-3	TRBD1	.	CASSLTWTGLLGDTQYF	TGTGCCAGCAGTTTAACCTGGACAGGACTTTTGGGGGATACGCAGTATTTT